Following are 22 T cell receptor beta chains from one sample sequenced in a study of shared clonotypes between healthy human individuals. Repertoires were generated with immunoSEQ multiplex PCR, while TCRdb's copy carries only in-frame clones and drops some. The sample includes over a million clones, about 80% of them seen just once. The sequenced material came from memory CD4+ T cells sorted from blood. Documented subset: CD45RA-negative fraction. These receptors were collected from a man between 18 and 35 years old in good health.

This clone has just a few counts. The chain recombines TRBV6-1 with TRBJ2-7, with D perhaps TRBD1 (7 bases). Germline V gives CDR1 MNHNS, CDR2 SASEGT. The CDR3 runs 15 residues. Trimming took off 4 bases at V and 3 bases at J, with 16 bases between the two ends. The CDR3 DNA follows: TGTGCCAGCAGTGTACAGGGGACTGATTACTACGAGCAGTACTTC. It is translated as CASSVQGTDYYEQYF.

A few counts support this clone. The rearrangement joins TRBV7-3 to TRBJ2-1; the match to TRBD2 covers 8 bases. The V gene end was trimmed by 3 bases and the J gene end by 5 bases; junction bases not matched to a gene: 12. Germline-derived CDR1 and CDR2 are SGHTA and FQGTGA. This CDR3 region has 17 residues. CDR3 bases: TGTGCCAGCAGCTTGCCCCTCGGGGGGGGGCCCCACAATGAGCAGTTCTTC. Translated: CASSLPLGGGPHNEQFF.

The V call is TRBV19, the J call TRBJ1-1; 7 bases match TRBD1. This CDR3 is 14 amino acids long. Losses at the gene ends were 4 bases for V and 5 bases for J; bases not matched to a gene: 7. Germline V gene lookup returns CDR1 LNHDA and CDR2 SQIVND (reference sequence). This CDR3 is CASSTQGTSTEAFF. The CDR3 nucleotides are TGTGCCAGTAGTACACAGGGGACCTCGACTGAAGCTTTCTTT.

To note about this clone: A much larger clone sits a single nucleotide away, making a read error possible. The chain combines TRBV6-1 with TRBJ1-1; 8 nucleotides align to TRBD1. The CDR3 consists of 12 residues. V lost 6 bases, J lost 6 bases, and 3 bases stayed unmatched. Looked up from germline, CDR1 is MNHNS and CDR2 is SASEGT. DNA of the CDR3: TGTGCCAGCAGCTTACAGGGGGCTGAAGCTTTCTTT. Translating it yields CASSLQGAEAFF.

Here the CDR3 reads CASSLVPEGGERETQYF. CDR3 nucleotides: TGTGCCAGCAGCTTAGTACCTGAGGGGGGGGAAAGGGAGACCCAGTACTTC. The chain links TRBV7-6 to TRBJ2-5, with D perhaps TRBD2 (7 bases). The CDR3 totals 17 residues. Germline V gives CDR1 SGHVS, CDR2 FNYEAQ. V was cut by 1 base and J by 5 bases, with 20 bases left in between.

CDR3 protein: CASSTPGQHYEQYF. CDR3 bases: TGTGCCAGCAGCACCCCGGGACAACACTACGAGCAGTACTTC. The rearrangement links TRBV7-2 to TRBJ2-7, with D possibly being TRBD1 (6 bases). CDR3 length: 14 residues. Germline CDR1 reads SGHTA; CDR2 reads FQGNSA. Trimming shortened V by 5 bases and J by 3 bases, and 14 bases separated the two germline ends.

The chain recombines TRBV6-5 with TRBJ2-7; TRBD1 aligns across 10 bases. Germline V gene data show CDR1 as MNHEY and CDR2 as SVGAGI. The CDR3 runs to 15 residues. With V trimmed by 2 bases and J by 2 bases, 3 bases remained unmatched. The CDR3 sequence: CASSYQGQGPYEQYF. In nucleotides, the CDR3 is TGTGCCAGCAGTTACCAGGGACAGGGGCCCTACGAGCAGTACTTC.

The CDR3 bases are TGTGCCAGTAGTATAGCGGGGGGGACCAATACGCAGTATTTT. It specifies CASSIAGGTNTQYF. The V and J genes are TRBV19 and TRBJ2-3; 8 bases fit TRBD2. In germline, CDR1 is LNHDA, CDR2 SQIVND (reference sequence). CDR3 length: 14 amino acids. V gave up 1 base and J gave up 7 bases; unmatched junction bases: 4.

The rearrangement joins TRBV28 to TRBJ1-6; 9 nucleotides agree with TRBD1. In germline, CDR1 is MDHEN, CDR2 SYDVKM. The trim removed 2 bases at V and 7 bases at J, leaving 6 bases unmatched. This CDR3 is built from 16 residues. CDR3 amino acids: CASSLETGGNNSPLHF. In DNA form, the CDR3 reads TGTGCCAGCAGTTTAGAAACAGGGGGCAACAATTCACCCCTCCACTTT. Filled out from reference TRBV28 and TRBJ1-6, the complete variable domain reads DVKVTQSSRYLVKRTGEKVFLECVQDMDHENMFWYRQDPGLGLRLIYFSYDVKMKEKGDIPEGYSVSREKKERFSLILESASTNQTSMYLCASSLETGGNNSPLHFGNGTRLTVT.

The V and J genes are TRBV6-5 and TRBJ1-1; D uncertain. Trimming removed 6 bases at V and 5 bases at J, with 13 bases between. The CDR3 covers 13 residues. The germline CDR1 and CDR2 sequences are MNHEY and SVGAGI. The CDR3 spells CASSSGSWTEAFF. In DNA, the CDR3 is TGTGCCAGCAGCTCCGGGTCGTGGACTGAAGCTTTCTTT.

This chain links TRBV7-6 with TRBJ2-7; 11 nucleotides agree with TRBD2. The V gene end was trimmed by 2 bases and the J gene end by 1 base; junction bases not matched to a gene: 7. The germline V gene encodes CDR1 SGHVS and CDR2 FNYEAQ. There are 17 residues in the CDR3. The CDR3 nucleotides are TGTGCCAGCAGCTTATCCGCGACTAGCGGGGAATCCTACGAGCAGTACTTC. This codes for CASSLSATSGESYEQYF.

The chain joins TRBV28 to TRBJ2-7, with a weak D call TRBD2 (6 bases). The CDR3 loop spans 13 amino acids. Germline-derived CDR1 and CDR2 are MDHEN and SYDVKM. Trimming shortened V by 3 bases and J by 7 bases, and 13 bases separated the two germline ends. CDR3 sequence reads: CASSLGGLWEQYF. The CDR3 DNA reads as TGTGCCAGCAGTTTGGGGGGTCTTTGGGAGCAGTACTTC.

Here the CDR3 DNA reads TGTGCCAGCTCCAAAAAACTCAGGGACAGAACTATTTACTATGGCTACACCTTC. As protein: CASSKKLRDRTIYYGYTF. This rearrangement joins TRBV19 to TRBJ1-2, with TRBD1 matching 7 bases. J was trimmed by 3 bases and V by 9 bases; bases with no gene match: 22. Germline loops: CDR1 LNHDA, CDR2 SQIVND (reference sequence). The CDR3 runs 18 residues.

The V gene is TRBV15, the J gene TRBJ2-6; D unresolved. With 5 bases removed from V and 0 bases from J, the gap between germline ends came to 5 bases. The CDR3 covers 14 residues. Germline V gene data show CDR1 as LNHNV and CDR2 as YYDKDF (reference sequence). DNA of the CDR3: TGTGCCACCAGCCTCAACTCTGGGGCCAACGTCCTGACTTTC. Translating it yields CATSLNSGANVLTF.

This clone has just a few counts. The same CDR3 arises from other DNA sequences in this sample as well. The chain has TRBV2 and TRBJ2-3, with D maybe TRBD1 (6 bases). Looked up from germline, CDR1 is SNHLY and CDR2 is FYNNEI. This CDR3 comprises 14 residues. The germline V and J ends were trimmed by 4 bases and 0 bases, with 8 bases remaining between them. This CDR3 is CASSGQVSTDTQYF. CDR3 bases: TGTGCCAGCAGTGGACAGGTCAGCACAGATACGCAGTATTTT.

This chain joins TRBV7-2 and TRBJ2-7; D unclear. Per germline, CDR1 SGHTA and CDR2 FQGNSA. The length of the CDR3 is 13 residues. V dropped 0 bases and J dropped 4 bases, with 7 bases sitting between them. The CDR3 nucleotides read TGTGCCAGCAGCTTAGCCTTCGGGTACGAGCAGTACTTC. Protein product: CASSLAFGYEQYF.

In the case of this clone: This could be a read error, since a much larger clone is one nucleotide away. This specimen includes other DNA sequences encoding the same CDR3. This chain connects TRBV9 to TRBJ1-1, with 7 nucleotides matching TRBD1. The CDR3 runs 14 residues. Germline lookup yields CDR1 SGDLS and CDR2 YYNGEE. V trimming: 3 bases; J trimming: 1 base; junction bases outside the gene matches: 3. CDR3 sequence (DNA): TGTGCCAGCAGCGGCGGGACAGCGAACACTGAAGCTTTCTTT. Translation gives CASSGGTANTEAFF.

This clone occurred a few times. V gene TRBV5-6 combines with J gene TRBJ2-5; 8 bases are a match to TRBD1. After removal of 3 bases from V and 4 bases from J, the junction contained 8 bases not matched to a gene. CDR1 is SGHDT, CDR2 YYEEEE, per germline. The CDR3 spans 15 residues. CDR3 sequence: CASSSDAGGGETQYF. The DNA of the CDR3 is TGTGCCAGCAGCTCTGATGCAGGGGGCGGAGAGACCCAGTACTTC. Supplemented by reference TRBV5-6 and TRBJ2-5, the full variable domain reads DAGVTQSPTHLIKTRGQQVTLRCSPKSGHDTVSWYQQALGQGPQFIFQYYEEEERQRGNFPDRFSGHQFPNYSSELNVNALLLGDSALYLCASSSDAGGGETQYFGPGTRLLVL.

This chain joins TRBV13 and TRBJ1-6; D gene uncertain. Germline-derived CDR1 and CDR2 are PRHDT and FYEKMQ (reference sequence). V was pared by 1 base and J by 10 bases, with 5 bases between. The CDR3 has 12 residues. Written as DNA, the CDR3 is TGTGCCAGCAGCTTAGTCGGCTCACCCCTCCACTTT. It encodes CASSLVGSPLHF.

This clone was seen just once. In DNA, the CDR3 is TGTGCCAGCAGTTACCCCTTAGCTTCGACGCAGTATTTT. This translates into CASSYPLASTQYF. The chain joins TRBV6-5 to TRBJ2-3; D is unresolved. Per germline, CDR1 MNHEY and CDR2 SVGAGI. V was pared by 2 bases and J by 9 bases, with 12 bases between. The CDR3 length is 13 residues.

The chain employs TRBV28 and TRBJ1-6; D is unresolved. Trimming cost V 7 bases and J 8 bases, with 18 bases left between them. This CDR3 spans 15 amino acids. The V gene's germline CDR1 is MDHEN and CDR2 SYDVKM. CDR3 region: CASNRSGLRDSPLHF. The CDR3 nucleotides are TGTGCCAGCAACCGATCTGGGTTACGGGATTCACCCCTCCACTTT.

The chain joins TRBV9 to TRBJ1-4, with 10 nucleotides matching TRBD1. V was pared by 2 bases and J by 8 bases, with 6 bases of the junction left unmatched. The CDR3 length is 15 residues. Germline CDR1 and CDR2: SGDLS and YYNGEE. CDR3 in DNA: TGTGCCAGCAGCGTGACAGGGGGCAAGGGGGAAAAACTGTTTTTT. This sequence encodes CASSVTGGKGEKLFF.